This T cell receptor beta chain was captured in a study of response to subunit inactivated influenza vaccine. The CDR3 has 16 residues. Germline assignment: CDR1 MNHEY and CDR2 SVGAGI. The V end lost 0 bases, the J end lost 7 bases, and 16 bases lay between the germline ends. TCRdb fed the RT-PCR reads into MiXCR, producing one record per CDR3 protein. The sample has fewer than 600,000 distinct CDR3 sequences, roughly 7.9% seen once. This clonotype appeared a few times. The source material was PBMCs from blood, sampled roughly 24 months after vaccination. The receptor comes from a man between 50 and 69 years old who received an inactivated influenza vaccine. The chain joins TRBV6-5 to TRBJ1-5; D might be TRBD1 (6 bases). CDR3 region: CASSYSGAGVVQPQHF. CDR3 in DNA: TGTGCCAGCAGTTACTCGGGGGCAGGGGTGGTGCAGCCCCAGCATTTT.